These T cell receptor beta chains were read from a single sample in a study of T cell responses to AZD1222 COVID-19 vaccine. Here immunoSEQ multiplex PCR was the method, and the copy in TCRdb shows in-frame clones only, minus some. The data show about 110,000 clones, roughly 89% seen once. Sequencing was performed on peripheral blood, taken on day 0 of AZD1222 vaccination. These receptors came from an adult in good health. CDR3s include the opening cysteine and the closing phenylalanine or tryptophan. D genes are given only for firm matches. Size is stated for part of the rows, as once, few or many counts, or as a class when the clone is expanded.

D	V	J	size	CDR3	DNA
.	TRBV6-5	TRBJ1-4	few	CASSYSVNEKLFF	TGTGCCAGCAGTTATAGCGTTAATGAAAAACTGTTTTTT
TRBD1	TRBV13	TRBJ1-2	.	CASSLGTGDNYGYTF	TGTGCCAGCAGCTTAGGGACAGGGGATAACTATGGCTACACCTTC
.	TRBV5-1	TRBJ2-1	.	CASSLAGTPTVNEQFF	TGCGCCAGCAGCCTCGCCGGGACTCCTACGGTCAATGAGCAGTTCTTC
.	TRBV5-8	TRBJ1-3	once	CASSLRGYSGNTIYF	TGTGCCAGCAGCCTGAGAGGTTACTCTGGAAACACCATATATTTT
.	TRBV5-1	TRBJ2-2	.	CASSLAESGELFF	TGCGCCAGCAGCTTGGCCGAGTCCGGGGAGCTGTTTTTT
.	TRBV5-5	TRBJ1-2	.	CASSLTQLYGYTF	TGTGCCAGCAGCTTAACGCAGCTCTATGGCTACACCTTC
TRBD2	TRBV18	TRBJ2-7	.	CASSQTSGGPYEQYF	TGTGCCAGCTCACAGACTAGCGGGGGGCCCTACGAGCAGTACTTC
.	TRBV5-5	TRBJ2-1	.	CASSLWVHEQFF	TGTGCCAGCAGCTTATGGGTTCATGAGCAGTTCTTC
.	TRBV10-3	TRBJ2-7	.	CAISESGGPYEQYF	TGTGCCATCAGTGAGTCGGGGGGGCCGTACGAGCAGTACTTC
.	TRBV27	TRBJ1-5	.	CASSFMSDQPQHF	TGTGCCAGCAGTTTTATGTCGGATCAGCCCCAGCATTTT
TRBD1	TRBV19	TRBJ1-2	.	CASSRAGGRSGYGYTF	TGTGCCAGTAGTAGGGCAGGGGGCCGCTCAGGCTATGGCTACACCTTC
.	TRBV7-8	TRBJ2-1	.	CASSPSLGGFNEQFF	TGTGCCAGCAGCCCCTCCTTAGGGGGGTTCAATGAGCAGTTCTTC